This TCR beta chain was identified in a study of blood T cell repertoires in COVID-19. The CDR3 has 11 amino acids. Germline V gene data show CDR1 as LNHNV and CDR2 as YYDKDF (reference sequence). V lost 1 base and J lost 5, with 3 bases in between. Participants' reported clinical history set cohort assignment. Source study methods: It was from reference gene primer amplification that nucleated cell counts were estimated. Profiling relied on immunoSEQ multiplex PCR, and the TCRdb table lists in-frame clones only, not all of them. Clone size and the V and J calls come from that table; the DNA yielded D and trimming. The data show fewer than 400,000 clones, roughly 89% seen once.

The clonotype originates from a woman aged 50 to 60 who had recovered from COVID-19. The sequencing input was PBMCs or T cells enriched from blood (not recorded which). The chain is built from TRBV15 and TRBJ2-7; no reliable D call. This CDR3 is CATSRGNEQYF. In nucleotides, the CDR3 is TGTGCCACCAGCAGAGGTAACGAGCAGTACTTC.